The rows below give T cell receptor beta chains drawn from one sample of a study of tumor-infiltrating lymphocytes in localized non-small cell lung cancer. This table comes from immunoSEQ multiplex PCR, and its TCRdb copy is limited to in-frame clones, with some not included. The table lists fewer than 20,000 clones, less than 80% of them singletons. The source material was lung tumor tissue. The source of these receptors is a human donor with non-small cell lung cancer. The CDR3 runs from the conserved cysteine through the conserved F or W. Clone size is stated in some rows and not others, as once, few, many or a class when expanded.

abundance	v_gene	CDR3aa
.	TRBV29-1	CSVDVGAGGANVLTF
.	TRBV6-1	CATRAGLWGANVLTF
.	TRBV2	CASTSGYTDTQYF
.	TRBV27	CASSLWGDRVTEAFF
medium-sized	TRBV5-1	CASSLGAGNTIYF
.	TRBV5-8	CASSLIGGLTDTQYF
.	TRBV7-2	CASSSLAGEYEQYF
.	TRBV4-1	CASSQDIGRRYGYTF
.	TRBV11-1	CASRVTRGMTEAFF
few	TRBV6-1	CASSEAAGGIQETQYF
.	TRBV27	CASRQRTGELFF
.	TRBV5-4	CASSHTRQGYEQYF
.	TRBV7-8	CASSSPSGDRSYNEQFF
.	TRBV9	CASSENYREGETQYF
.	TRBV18	CASSQGQGTDTQYF
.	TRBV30	CAWSVLTGRMYQYF
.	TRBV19	CASSRYRDRDNQPQHF
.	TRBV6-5	CASSTGVFGEKLFF
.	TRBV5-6	CASSLYSVQETQYF
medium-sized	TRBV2	CASKQGVDEQYF
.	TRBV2	CASSGGAETQYF
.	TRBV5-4	CASSYQPTGAGNEKLFF
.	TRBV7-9	CASSPVGSLDLEAFF
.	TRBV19	CASSNPNTGELFF
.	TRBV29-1	CSVRGGSPEAFF
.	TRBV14	CASSQDSWAMQETQYF
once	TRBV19	CASTHRDGRNYGYTF
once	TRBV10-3	CAIRVGQGESYEQYF
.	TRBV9	CASSVRTGLADTGELFF
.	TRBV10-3	CAISDSGLGAGELFF
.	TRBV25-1	CASSARTANTEAFF
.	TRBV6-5	CASSLGAAGTYEQYF
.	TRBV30	CAWSRGQGITTNEKLFF
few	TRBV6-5	CASSPVVTRMQTQYF
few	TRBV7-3	CASSPGHPSYEQYF
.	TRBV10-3	CAIGQGRETQYF
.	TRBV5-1	CASSLGAGGLGKTDTQYF
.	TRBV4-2	CASSQDGTAGGETQYF
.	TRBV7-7	CASSPLADTDTQYF
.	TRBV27	CASSRLAGLYEQYF